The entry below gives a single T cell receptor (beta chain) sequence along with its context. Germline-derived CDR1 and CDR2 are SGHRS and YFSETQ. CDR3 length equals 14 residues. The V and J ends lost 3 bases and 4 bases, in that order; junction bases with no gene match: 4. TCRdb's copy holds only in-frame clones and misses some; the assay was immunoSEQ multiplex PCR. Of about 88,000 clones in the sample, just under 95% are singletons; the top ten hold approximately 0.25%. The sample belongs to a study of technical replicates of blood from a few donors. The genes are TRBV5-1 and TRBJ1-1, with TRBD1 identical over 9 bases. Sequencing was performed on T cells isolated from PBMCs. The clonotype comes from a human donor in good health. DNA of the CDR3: TGCGCCAGCAGCTGGATGACAGGGGGCACTGAAGCTTTCTTT. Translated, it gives CASSWMTGGTEAFF.